Shown below are 31 T cell receptor beta chains from a single sample sequenced in a study of blood T cell repertoires in COVID-19. Sequenced by immunoSEQ multiplex PCR; TCRdb stores in-frame clones only, minus some. The repertoire holds 190,000 or so clones, with more than 85% as singletons. Specimen: peripheral blood. These receptors originate from a man between 40 and 49 years old with active or convalescent COVID-19.

J is TRBJ1-1 and V is TRBV2; D perhaps matches TRBD1 (6 bases). There are 14 residues in the CDR3. The V gene's germline CDR1 is SNHLY and CDR2 FYNNEI. Trimming left V 5 bases short and J 3 bases short, with 13 bases between. CDR3 sequence reads: CASSSLQGYTEAFF. CDR3 nucleotides: TGTGCCAGCAGTTCCCTACAGGGTTACACTGAAGCTTTCTTT.

This chain uses TRBV5-1 with TRBJ2-7, with 7 bases fitting TRBD1. V lost 4 bases to trimming and J lost 6 bases; unmatched junction nucleotides: 19. Germline V lookup: CDR1 SGHRS, CDR2 YFSETQ. CDR3 length equals 17 residues. The CDR3 protein is CASSLPSGRGQSFEQYF. Here the CDR3 DNA reads TGCGCCAGCAGCCTACCCTCGGGTAGGGGGCAATCTTTCGAGCAGTACTTC.

The chain couples TRBV4-1 to TRBJ2-2; D possibly corresponds to TRBD1 (8 bases). Trimming shortened V by 4 bases and J by 6 bases, and 18 bases separated the two germline ends. Per the germline V gene, CDR1 is MGHRA and CDR2 is YSYEKL. The CDR3 is 16 amino acids. The CDR3 here is CASSPAAQGGAGELFF. DNA for the CDR3: TGCGCCAGCAGCCCCGCCGCACAGGGGGGGGCCGGGGAGCTGTTTTTT.

The chain employs TRBV5-4 and TRBJ2-5, with 8 bases matching TRBD2. The V gene end was trimmed by 4 bases and the J gene end by 2 bases; junction bases not matched to a gene: 4. CDR3 length: 14 amino acids. Germline V gene data show CDR1 as SGHNT and CDR2 as YYREEE (reference sequence). The CDR3 here is CASSREGGQETQYF. The CDR3 region has the DNA TGTGCCAGCAGCCGGGAGGGGGGACAAGAGACCCAGTACTTC.

This clone came up a few times. The CDR3 sequence: CASSLAVSDGYTF. CDR3 bases: TGCGCCAGCAGCTTGGCGGTGTCCGATGGCTACACCTTC. The chain has TRBV5-1 and TRBJ1-2; D call uncertain. Trimming pared 0 bases from V and 6 bases from J, leaving 9 bases between. The CDR3 sequence is 13 residues long. CDR1 SGHRS and CDR2 YFSETQ come from the germline V gene.

The CDR3 spells CASWGGQHTGELFF. CDR3 DNA sequence: TGTGCCAGCTGGGGGGGCCAGCACACCGGGGAGCTGTTTTTT. The chain recombines TRBV6-4 with TRBJ2-2, with a weak D call TRBD2 (7 bases). Germline lookup yields CDR1 MRHNA and CDR2 SNTAGT. V shed 8 bases and J shed 3 bases, with 13 bases lying between them. The CDR3 loop spans 14 amino acids.

V gene TRBV4-3 combines with J gene TRBJ2-3, with 9 bases identical to TRBD1. CDR3 length: 17 residues. J gave up 5 bases and V 0 bases, and 9 bases lay outside the gene matches. Germline values: CDR1 LGHNA, CDR2 YSLEER. CDR3 DNA: TGCGCCAGCAGCCAAGATGAACAGGGGGCTTTCGTAGATACGCAGTATTTT. Translation: CASSQDEQGAFVDTQYF.

This sequence joins TRBV24-1 and TRBJ2-5; TRBD1 might be the D (6 bases). This CDR3 comprises 14 residues. With 2 bases removed from V and 4 bases from J, the gap between germline ends came to 10 bases. Germline CDR1 and CDR2: KGHDR and SFDVKD. The CDR3 loop is CATSDYRVGETQYF. The CDR3 bases are TGTGCCACCAGTGATTACAGGGTCGGAGAGACCCAGTACTTC.

The chain uses TRBV10-3 and TRBJ2-2; the match to TRBD1 covers 7 bases. The CDR3 length is 13 residues. Germline assignment: CDR1 ENHRY and CDR2 SYGVKD. The V segment lost 7 bases and the J segment 3 bases; nucleotides outside the gene matches: 2. CDR3 residues: CAINQGDTGELFF. In DNA, the CDR3 is TGTGCCATCAATCAGGGGGACACCGGGGAGCTGTTTTTT.

A few counts support this clone. The J gene is TRBJ2-2, the V gene TRBV28; D gene uncertain. The CDR3 has 15 residues. Trimming stripped 4 bases from V and 5 bases from J, with 14 bases between. CDR1 and CDR2 (germline): MDHEN, SYDVKM. CDR3 nucleotide sequence: TGTGCCAGCAGTTATGGCCCCCACGGGACCGGGGAGCTGTTTTTT. This codes for CASSYGPHGTGELFF.

The chain joins TRBV28 to TRBJ1-5, with 9 bases fitting TRBD1. The trim removed 4 bases at V and 7 bases at J, leaving 11 bases unmatched. The germline V gene has CDR1 MDHEN and CDR2 SYDVKM. This CDR3 has 16 residues. As DNA, the CDR3 is TGTGCCAGCAGTTGGGGACAGGGTGGGACCGGGCAGCCCCAGCATTTT. Encoded protein: CASSWGQGGTGQPQHF. The whole variable domain, filled in from reference TRBV28 and TRBJ1-5, reads DVKVTQSSRYLVKRTGEKVFLECVQDMDHENMFWYRQDPGLGLRLIYFSYDVKMKEKGDIPEGYSVSREKKERFSLILESASTNQTSMYLCASSWGQGGTGQPQHFGDGTRLSIL.

The chain carries TRBV7-9 and TRBJ2-1; 8 nucleotides agree with TRBD2. J gave up 2 bases and V 1 base, and 4 bases lay outside the gene matches. The length of the CDR3 is 16 residues. Germline V lookup: CDR1 SEHNR, CDR2 FQNEAQ (reference sequence). CDR3 sequence reads: CASSLGAGGPYNEQFF. CDR3 DNA sequence: TGTGCCAGCAGCTTAGGCGCGGGGGGACCCTACAATGAGCAGTTCTTC.

The rearrangement links TRBV6-5 to TRBJ1-1, with no clear D. V was clipped by 9 bases and J by 2 bases, with 16 bases between them. CDR3 length equals 14 residues. Germline V gene lookup returns CDR1 MNHEY and CDR2 SVGAGI. CDR3 sequence (DNA): TGTGCCAGTAAGAGTAGCCGGGGAAACACTGAAGCTTTCTTT. It translates to CASKSSRGNTEAFF.

This chain connects TRBV5-1 to TRBJ1-1; perhaps TRBD1 as D (5 bases). This CDR3 contains 16 residues. V lost 4 bases, J lost 0 bases, and 16 bases lay in between. Germline V gene sequence: CDR1 SGHRS, CDR2 YFSETQ. DNA for the CDR3: TGCGCCAGCAGCCCGGGGACTGCAACCATGAACACTGAAGCTTTCTTT. Amino acid sequence: CASSPGTATMNTEAFF.

The rearrangement uses TRBV6-5 and TRBJ2-7, with TRBD1 matching over 11 bases. CDR1 and CDR2 (germline): MNHEY, SVGAGI. The CDR3 consists of 15 residues. V dropped 2 bases and J dropped 4; count of bases not matched to a gene: 4. DNA of the CDR3: TGTGCCAGCAGTTACCTTGGGACAGGGGGTTACGAGCAGTACTTC. Translation: CASSYLGTGGYEQYF.

Concerning this clone itself: At one of its ends the junction is not consistent with the germline gene, which may arise from a read error. The chain combines TRBV27 with TRBJ1-5; 8 bases line up with TRBD1. CDR3 size: 15 residues. Germline V gene sequence: CDR1 MNHEY, CDR2 SMNVEV (reference sequence). DNA for the CDR3: TGTGCCAGCAGTTTAAGCAGGGGGCGCAACCAGCCCCAGCATTTT. This encodes CASSLSRGRNQPQHF.

The gene calls are TRBV24-1 and TRBJ1-4; D not resolved. The ends were cut back, 3 bases at V and 8 bases at J, with 15 bases in the middle. CDR3 length: 15 residues. Germline V gives CDR1 KGHDR, CDR2 SFDVKD. The CDR3 spells CATSDPASSGEKLFF. As DNA, the CDR3 is TGTGCCACCAGTGATCCGGCCTCCTCGGGGGAAAAACTGTTTTTT.

This clone was detected once. This chain joins TRBV10-2 and TRBJ2-3, with unresolved D. The germline V gene has CDR1 WSHSY and CDR2 SAAADI. The CDR3 is made up of 10 amino acids. V lost 3 bases to trimming and J lost 7 bases, with 2 bases between them. This chain's CDR3 is CASSDNTQYF. The CDR3 DNA reads TGCGCCAGCAGTGATAATACGCAGTATTTT.

The CDR3 nucleotides read TGTGCCAGCACTCCCTCGGGACAGCTAAACTATGGCTACACCTTC. Amino acid sequence: CASTPSGQLNYGYTF. V and J are TRBV27 and TRBJ1-2, with TRBD1 matching 7 bases. Germline V gene data show CDR1 as MNHEY and CDR2 as SMNVEV (reference sequence). The V segment lost 7 bases and the J segment 2 bases; nucleotides outside the gene matches: 10. CDR3 size: 15 residues.

The chain couples TRBV2 to TRBJ2-3, with 9 bases aligning to TRBD1. The CDR3 has 13 residues. Germline V CDR1 and CDR2: SNHLY, FYNNEI. V trimming: 9 bases; J trimming: 4 bases; junction bases outside the gene matches: 5. As DNA, the CDR3 is TGTGCCAGTTCGGGACAGGGTGCAGATACGCAGTATTTT. Its translation is CASSGQGADTQYF.

This clone was recorded once. This chain uses TRBV6-2 or TRBV6-3 with TRBJ1-1; D is undetermined. The CDR3 has 12 amino acids. Trimming cost V 5 bases and J 5 bases, with 9 bases left between them. The germline gives CDR1 MNHEY, CDR2 SVGEGT. The CDR3 DNA reads as TGTGCCAGCAGTCCCATACAGACTGAAGCTTTCTTT. Its protein is CASSPIQTEAFF.

V gene TRBV19 combines with J gene TRBJ1-5, with unresolved D. V was pared by 7 bases and J by 2 bases, with 15 bases between. The CDR3 totals 15 residues. Germline V CDR1 and CDR2: LNHDA, SQIVND (reference sequence). The CDR3 protein is CASNSGFEGNQPQHF. CDR3 nucleotide sequence: TGTGCCAGTAATTCCGGGTTTGAAGGCAATCAGCCCCAGCATTTT.

A single count supports this clone. The chain joins TRBV2 to TRBJ2-2, with D perhaps TRBD1 (5 bases). The V end was cut by 4 bases, the J end by 0 bases, with 9 bases between. The CDR3 is 15 amino acids. Germline V gives CDR1 SNHLY, CDR2 FYNNEI. CDR3 nucleotide sequence: TGTGCCAGCAGTGGTTCAGGGTCGAACACCGGGGAGCTGTTTTTT. Translating gives CASSGSGSNTGELFF.

The chain carries TRBV10-2 and TRBJ1-3; the match to TRBD1 covers 7 bases. Germline lookup yields CDR1 WSHSY and CDR2 SAAADI. The CDR3 has 14 amino acids. The V and J ends lost 7 bases and 0 bases, in that order; junction bases with no gene match: 3. In DNA form, the CDR3 reads TGCGCCAGCAAGGGACAGCTCTCTGGAAACACCATATATTTT. This gives the protein CASKGQLSGNTIYF.

The V and J genes are TRBV7-3 and TRBJ1-1; possible D gene TRBD1, 5 bases. This CDR3 contains 14 residues. V lost 3 bases, J lost 3 bases, and 11 bases lay in between. The germline gives CDR1 SGHTA, CDR2 FQGTGA. In nucleotides, the CDR3 is TGTGCCAGCAGCTTTTCAGGGTGGGACACTGAAGCTTTCTTT. Translated, it gives CASSFSGWDTEAFF.

This chain joins TRBV28 and TRBJ1-1, with D perhaps TRBD1 (6 bases). This CDR3 has 13 residues. Germline V gene data show CDR1 as MDHEN and CDR2 as SYDVKM. The V gene lost 4 bases and the J gene lost 11 bases, with 17 bases spanning the gap. The CDR3 sequence is CASSSTGPLRAFF. CDR3 nucleotide sequence: TGTGCCAGCAGTTCGACAGGCCCTCTGCGGGCTTTCTTT.

CDR3 DNA: TGTGCCAGCAGCTTAGAATCCAGGTTTAGCAATCAGCCCCAGCATTTT. Translated, it gives CASSLESRFSNQPQHF. This chain uses TRBV7-2 with TRBJ1-5; D gene unclear. This CDR3 is 16 amino acids long. The V gene's germline CDR1 is SGHTA and CDR2 FQGNSA. V lost 1 base and J 0 bases, leaving 10 bases between the germline ends.

The rearrangement links TRBV6-5 to TRBJ1-6, with unresolved D. With 4 bases removed from V and 12 bases from J, the gap between germline ends came to 13 bases. The germline CDR1 and CDR2 sequences are MNHEY and SVGAGI. This CDR3 has 13 residues. CDR3 protein: CASSSQQSQPLHF. CDR3 sequence (DNA): TGTGCCAGCAGTTCCCAACAGAGCCAACCCCTCCACTTT.

The chain links TRBV27 to TRBJ1-2; the D is unclear. The CDR3 covers 13 residues. V dropped 3 bases and J dropped 4 bases, with 9 bases sitting between them. Germline CDR1 and CDR2: MNHEY and SMNVEV (reference sequence). The CDR3 DNA reads TGTGCCAGCAGTTTGAGAGAAACCTATGGCTACACCTTC. This encodes CASSLRETYGYTF.

The chain links TRBV7-2 to TRBJ1-6; a weak D match, TRBD1 (6 bases). The CDR3 is 15 residues long. V was cut by 2 bases and J by 7 bases, with 12 bases left in between. Germline CDR1 SGHTA, CDR2 FQGNSA. CDR3 nucleotide sequence: TGTGCCAGCAGCTTATCCAGGACAGCAAATTCACCCCTCCACTTT. Translated, it gives CASSLSRTANSPLHF.

There are a few counts of this clone. This chain uses TRBV10-2 with TRBJ1-2; D remains ambiguous. Per the germline V gene, CDR1 is WSHSY and CDR2 is SAAADI. The V gene lost 2 bases and the J gene lost 8 bases, with 12 bases spanning the gap. The CDR3 length is 13 residues. The CDR3: CASSEAGMRGYTF. CDR3 DNA: TGCGCCAGCAGTGAGGCGGGGATGAGGGGCTACACCTTC.